These 22 T cell receptor beta chains originate from one sample sequenced in a study of beta chain features in type 1 diabetes. Of the isolated RNA, all was reverse transcribed, and so the sequenced material was expressed TCRB transcripts. Some clones are missing from TCRdb's copy, which holds only in-frame ones; the method was immunoSEQ multiplex PCR. In the table there are around 250,000 clones, 25% to 35% of which are singletons. The sequenced sample was central memory CD4+ T cells from blood. These receptors came from a man aged 25 to 40 in good health.

V is TRBV25-1 and J is TRBJ2-6, with D possibly being TRBD1 (5 bases). CDR3 length equals 13 residues. Germline V gives CDR1 MGHDK, CDR2 SYGVNS. V was pared by 8 bases and J by 4 bases, with 9 bases between. The CDR3 coding sequence is TGTGCCAGCTGGGGCTCCGGGGCCAACGTCCTGACTTTC. Amino acid sequence: CASWGSGANVLTF.

There are many counts of this clone. This chain uses TRBV29-1 with TRBJ2-3; possibly TRBD2 for D (6 bases). Trimming cost V 4 bases and J 3 bases, with 11 bases left between them. Germline V gene sequence: CDR1 SQVTM, CDR2 ANQGSEA. The CDR3 extends over 13 amino acids. The CDR3 loop reads CSVVAGSTDTQYF. CDR3 nucleotide sequence: TGCAGCGTTGTGGCGGGGTCAACAGATACGCAGTATTTT.

In this sample, this clone turned up a few times. The chain has TRBV2 and TRBJ2-3; the D gene is possibly TRBD1 (7 bases). CDR1 and CDR2 (germline): SNHLY, FYNNEI. Trimming pared 6 bases from V and 4 bases from J, leaving 17 bases between. The CDR3 is made up of 15 amino acids. The CDR3 sequence is CASRRDRLNADTQYF. CDR3 bases: TGTGCCAGCAGGCGGGACAGACTGAATGCAGATACGCAGTATTTT.

V gene TRBV29-1 combines with J gene TRBJ2-7; 9 nucleotides match TRBD1. This CDR3 has 14 residues. Germline V CDR1 and CDR2: SQVTM, ANQGSEA. Trimming at V came to 4 bases and at J to 3 bases, leaving 7 bases not matched to a gene. CDR3 amino acids: CSVVGQGLDYEQYF. Written as DNA, the CDR3 is TGCAGCGTTGTGGGACAGGGATTAGACTACGAGCAGTACTTC.

This clone was seen a handful of times. V is TRBV10-3 and J is TRBJ2-7; 16 bases map to TRBD2. The CDR3 consists of 16 residues. The ends lost 10 bases at V and 3 bases at J; junction bases unmatched: 9. Germline-derived CDR1 and CDR2 are ENHRY and SYGVKD. CDR3 sequence: CATGTSGRGGGYEQYF. The CDR3 nucleotides are TGTGCCACCGGGACTAGCGGGAGGGGTGGTGGCTACGAGCAGTACTTC.

The chain combines TRBV2 with TRBJ1-1, with D perhaps TRBD1 (6 bases). Germline V lookup: CDR1 SNHLY, CDR2 FYNNEI. The CDR3 spans 15 residues. The V gene lost 6 bases and the J gene lost 2 bases, with 16 bases spanning the gap. Written as DNA, the CDR3 is TGTGCCAGCAGCGAAACAGGGTTCGGAAACACTGAAGCTTTCTTT. Amino acid sequence: CASSETGFGNTEAFF. Drawing the rest from reference TRBV2 and TRBJ1-1, the complete variable domain is EPEVTQTPSHQVTQMGQEVILRCVPISNHLYFYWYRQILGQKVEFLVSFYNNEISEKSEIFDDQFSVERPDGSNFTLKIRSTKLEDSAMYFCASSETGFGNTEAFFGQGTRLTVV.

Only a few counts were recorded for this clone. The chain is built from TRBV27 and TRBJ2-1; 10 bases agree with TRBD2. This CDR3 region has 17 residues. J was trimmed by 7 bases and V by 5 bases; bases with no gene match: 14. The germline V gene has CDR1 MNHEY and CDR2 SMNVEV (reference sequence). Written as DNA, the CDR3 is TGTGCCAGCAGTCTCGGACTAGCGGTTTTCCTCGGGAATGAGCAGTTCTTC. Its protein product is CASSLGLAVFLGNEQFF.

This clone has just a few counts. The chain links TRBV13 to TRBJ2-7; no clear D gene. In germline, CDR1 is PRHDT, CDR2 FYEKMQ (reference sequence). The CDR3 has 17 residues. Trimming took off 3 bases at V and 1 base at J, with 19 bases between the two ends. The CDR3 nucleotides are TGTGCCAGCAGCTTCTCTTCGGTCCCAAGTATGTCCTACGAGCAGTACTTC. This gives the protein CASSFSSVPSMSYEQYF.

This clone was counted a few times. This sequence joins TRBV30 and TRBJ1-1; D remains unclear. This CDR3 contains 15 residues. The germline gives CDR1 GTSNPN, CDR2 SVGIG (reference sequence). Trimming pared 4 bases from V and 5 bases from J, leaving 20 bases between. The chain's CDR3 is CAWNPTAGVGTEAFF. The DNA of the CDR3 is TGTGCCTGGAACCCCACCGCGGGTGTGGGGACTGAAGCTTTCTTT.

The chain links TRBV5-1 to TRBJ2-3, with D possibly TRBD2 on 6 matching bases. Germline V CDR1 and CDR2: SGHRS, YFSETQ. Deletions cut 2 bases from V and 0 bases from J, with 13 bases between. The CDR3 totals 16 residues. The CDR3 DNA follows: TGCGCCAGCAGCTTTGGGCCCCGGGGGAGCACAGATACGCAGTATTTT. Its protein is CASSFGPRGSTDTQYF.

The rearrangement uses TRBV9 and TRBJ1-3; no clear D gene. Germline loops: CDR1 SGDLS, CDR2 YYNGEE. V was shortened by 4 bases and J by 1 base, with 6 bases between the two germline ends. This CDR3 spans 13 amino acids. The CDR3: CASSLGSGNTIYF. The CDR3, as DNA: TGTGCCAGCAGCCTTGGTTCTGGAAACACCATATATTTT.

This clone came up a few times. The genes are TRBV29-1 and TRBJ2-2; D remains unclear. The CDR3 loop spans 13 amino acids. V was cut by 0 bases and J by 6 bases, with 8 bases left in between. Looked up from germline, CDR1 is SQVTM and CDR2 is ANQGSEA. Here the CDR3 reads CSVEDLAPGELFF. CDR3 nucleotide sequence: TGCAGCGTTGAAGATTTGGCTCCCGGGGAGCTGTTTTTT.

Comments on this clone: Being one base from a much bigger clone, this may be a read error. This chain joins TRBV7-8 and TRBJ2-1; 7 nucleotides match TRBD2. Per germline, CDR1 SGHVS and CDR2 FQNEAQ. CDR3 length: 14 residues. The V segment lost 1 base and the J segment 4 bases; nucleotides outside the gene matches: 1. The CDR3 sequence is CASSLDGGYNEQFF. CDR3 in DNA: TGTGCCAGCAGCTTAGACGGGGGGTACAATGAGCAGTTCTTC.

This clone was seen only a few times. The chain carries TRBV7-9 and TRBJ2-6, with a weak D call TRBD1 (6 bases). CDR1 SEHNR and CDR2 FQNEAQ come from the germline V gene (reference sequence). CDR3 size: 17 residues. V was shortened by 7 bases and J by 0 bases, with 16 bases between the two germline ends. CDR3 bases: TGTGCCAGCACCAGGGGCCCTGGGAGCTCTGGGGCCAACGTCCTGACTTTC. This translates into CASTRGPGSSGANVLTF.

The chain links TRBV29-1 to TRBJ1-3, with D uncertain. Between the trimmed V and J ends, which lost 6 bases and 0 bases, there was a span of 12 bases. The CDR3 totals 14 residues. Looked up from germline, CDR1 is SQVTM and CDR2 is ANQGSEA. The DNA for the CDR3 is TGCAGCGTATCAGAGGGTACCTCTGGAAACACCATATATTTT. Its translation is CSVSEGTSGNTIYF. Complete variable domain (other parts from reference TRBV29-1 and TRBJ1-3): SAVISQKPSRDICQRGTSLTIQCQVDSQVTMMFWYRQQPGQSLTLIATANQGSEATYESGFVIDKFPISRPNLTFSTLTVSNMSPEDSSIYLCSVSEGTSGNTIYFGEGSWLTVV.

V is TRBV21-1 and J is TRBJ2-7; the listed D gene, TRBD2, was not tested against the DNA. TRBV21-1 is assigned pseudogene status. The CDR3 covers 14 residues. The CDR3 DNA reads as TGTGCCAGCAGCAGCCAAACAGCGGCGGGCGAGCAGTACTTC. It is translated as CASSSQTAAGEQYF.

This clone has only a few counts. J is TRBJ2-1 and V is TRBV7-6, with D perhaps assigned TRBD1 or TRBD2 (5 bases each). Germline CDR1 reads SGHVS; CDR2 reads FNYEAQ. This CDR3 spans 17 amino acids. The germline V and J ends were trimmed by 8 bases and 1 base, with 21 bases remaining between them. This chain's CDR3 is CASGDAYRARSYNEQFF. The CDR3 nucleotides are TGTGCCAGCGGGGACGCGTATAGGGCACGGTCCTACAATGAGCAGTTCTTC. Full variable domain (outside the CDR3, taken from reference TRBV7-6 and TRBJ2-1): GAGVSQSPRYKVTKRGQDVALRCDPISGHVSLYWYRQALGQGPEFLTYFNYEAQQDKSGLPNDRFSAERPEGSISTLTIQRTEQRDSAMYRCASGDAYRARSYNEQFFGPGTRLTVL.

This sequence joins TRBV29-1 and TRBJ2-1; no clear D gene. This CDR3 spans 14 amino acids. Germline V CDR1 and CDR2: SQVTM, ANQGSEA. V lost 3 bases and J 3 bases, leaving 12 bases between the germline ends. CDR3 nucleotide sequence: TGCAGCGTTGATTTAAAAACGGGCTACAATGAGCAGTTCTTC. Protein: CSVDLKTGYNEQFF.

This rearrangement joins TRBV4-1 to TRBJ1-1; no clear D. The ends were cut back, 2 bases at V and 0 bases at J, with 7 bases in the middle. The CDR3 has 14 residues. Germline V gene sequence: CDR1 MGHRA, CDR2 YSYEKL. CDR3: CASSQQPVNTEAFF. DNA of the CDR3: TGCGCCAGCAGCCAACAGCCAGTGAACACTGAAGCTTTCTTT.

In its sample, this clone was seen a few times. V usage is TRBV4-3 and J usage is TRBJ2-6; D is unclear. Trimming removed 0 bases from V and 4 bases from J, with 13 bases in between. Looked up from germline, CDR1 is LGHNA and CDR2 is YSLEER. CDR3 length equals 17 residues. The CDR3 bases are TGCGCCAGCAGCCAAGAAATGGGGTCGGGCGGGGCCAACGTCCTGACTTTC. As protein: CASSQEMGSGGANVLTF.

This clone has only a few counts. The J gene is TRBJ1-2, the V gene TRBV29-1; D is possibly TRBD1 (5 bases). Trimming stripped 7 bases from V and 8 bases from J, with 23 bases between. This CDR3 spans 14 amino acids. CDR1 and CDR2 (germline): SQVTM, ANQGSEA. CDR3 loop: CSARDGGRAEGYTF. As DNA, the CDR3 is TGCAGCGCCCGCGATGGGGGTCGGGCTGAAGGCTACACCTTC.

J is TRBJ2-1 and V is TRBV7-9, with TRBD2 as a possible D gene (5 bases). The CDR3 length is 11 residues. Trimming removed 6 bases from V and 11 bases from J, with 11 bases in between. CDR1 is SEHNR and CDR2 is FQNEAQ in the germline V gene (reference sequence). In DNA form, the CDR3 reads TGTGCCAGCAGTGAAACGGGAAAGCAGTTCTTC. It yields the protein CASSETGKQFF.